Following are 29 T cell receptor beta chains from one sample sequenced in a study of yellow fever vaccine responses in identical twins listed by TCRdb under 2018. Library preparation was by RT-PCR. The run used an Illumina HiSeq 2500. TCRdb cleaned the public reads at Q25 with fastp, built clones with MiXCR and kept in-frame beta chains. Under each unique CDR3 protein, matching rows form one entry showing the most common genes and DNA. The sample table contains under 30,000 distinct CDR3 sequences; only one count was recorded for around four fifths of them. Of the sample, under 5.5% falls within the top ten clones. The specimen comprised T cells from blood (PBMCs), unsorted or a sorted subset (not recorded which), sampled before or after yellow fever vaccination (not recorded which). Receptor source: a woman under 30 who received the yellow fever vaccine. Donor details come from another sample of the same person, matched by shared clones.

This clonotype was counted once. The V and J genes are TRBV2 and TRBJ2-1, with a possible D match to TRBD2 (5 bases). Between the trimmed V and J ends, which lost 9 bases and 8 bases, there was a span of 17 bases. There are 13 residues in the CDR3. Germline V lookup: CDR1 SNHLY, CDR2 FYNNEI. CDR3 amino acids: CASTSLAEYEQFF. Written as DNA, the CDR3 is TGTGCCAGTACGTCCCTAGCCGAGTATGAGCAGTTCTTC.

The genes are TRBV3-1 and TRBJ2-1; D possibly corresponds to TRBD2 (6 bases). This CDR3 is built from 16 residues. V was pared by 1 base and J by 3 bases, with 13 bases between. Germline V CDR1 and CDR2: LGHDT, YNNKEL (reference sequence). The CDR3 is CASSQVLGLRYNEQFF. The CDR3 DNA sequence: TGTGCCAGCAGCCAAGTTCTGGGACTCCGCTACAATGAGCAGTTCTTC.

CDR3 bases: TGTGCCAGCTCACCAAACGGTGGCAGACTTAACTATGGCTACACCTTC. This sequence encodes CASSPNGGRLNYGYTF. This chain connects TRBV18 to TRBJ1-2; D not certain. This CDR3 is built from 16 residues. Between the trimmed V and J ends, which lost 2 bases and 1 base, there was a span of 14 bases. Germline V lookup: CDR1 KGHSH, CDR2 LQKENI.

This sequence joins TRBV29-1 and TRBJ2-7, with 9 bases lining up with TRBD1. This CDR3 contains 17 residues. V lost 7 bases, J lost 2 bases, and 18 bases stayed unmatched. Germline CDR1 is SQVTM and CDR2 is ANQGSEA. CDR3 protein: CSAPWGQGFPKTYEQYF. Here the CDR3 DNA reads TGCAGCGCCCCATGGGGACAGGGTTTTCCCAAAACCTACGAGCAGTACTTC.

The chain is built from TRBV2 and TRBJ1-5; D unclear. V shed 7 bases and J shed 0 bases, with 10 bases lying between them. Germline CDR1 reads SNHLY; CDR2 reads FYNNEI. The CDR3 loop spans 14 amino acids. The CDR3 nucleotides read TGTGCCAGCAAACTATTGGGTAGCAATCAGCCCCAGCATTTT. This sequence encodes CASKLLGSNQPQHF.

J is TRBJ2-3 and V is TRBV2; 8 bases fit TRBD2. J lost 4 bases, V lost 3 bases, and 9 bases had no gene match. This CDR3 has 16 residues. The V gene's germline CDR1 is SNHLY and CDR2 FYNNEI. This chain's CDR3 is CASSDPSGGVSDTQYF. The CDR3 DNA sequence: TGTGCCAGCAGTGATCCCAGCGGGGGAGTTTCAGATACGCAGTATTTT.

This chain uses TRBV4-1 with TRBJ1-2; 7 bases agree with TRBD1. There are 15 residues in the CDR3. J was trimmed by 2 bases and V by 4 bases; bases with no gene match: 7. CDR1 MGHRA and CDR2 YSYEKL come from the germline V gene. The CDR3 loop reads CASSPNRGFNYGYTF. CDR3 in DNA: TGCGCCAGCAGCCCTAACAGGGGATTCAACTATGGCTACACCTTC.

This chain links TRBV11-2 with TRBJ1-2; possibly TRBD1 for D (6 bases). Per the germline V gene, CDR1 is SGHAT and CDR2 is FQNNGV. The CDR3 has 16 amino acids. The V and J ends lost 2 bases and 4 bases respectively, with 17 bases between them. The CDR3 reads CASSLLGRGASYGYTF. The CDR3 region has the DNA TGTGCCAGCAGCTTATTAGGTCGGGGGGCGAGCTATGGCTACACCTTC.

The chain is built from TRBV18 and TRBJ2-1, with 8 bases matching TRBD2. The J segment lost 8 bases and the V segment lost 0 bases, leaving 6 bases of the junction unmatched. Germline V CDR1 and CDR2: KGHSH, LQKENI. The CDR3 has 15 amino acids. The chain's CDR3 is CASSPPSGGAYEQFF. The CDR3 bases are TGTGCCAGCTCACCACCCAGCGGGGGAGCGTATGAGCAGTTCTTC.

This chain links TRBV27 with TRBJ1-2; D is uncertain. The CDR3 contains 16 residues. Germline CDR1 and CDR2: MNHEY and SMNVEV (reference sequence). With 0 bases removed from V and 2 bases from J, the gap between germline ends came to 13 bases. For the CDR3, the DNA is TGTGCCAGCAGTTTATCACGGGCCGCTCTGAACTATGGCTACACCTTC. Its protein is CASSLSRAALNYGYTF.

The chain employs TRBV29-1 and TRBJ2-1; D possibly corresponds to TRBD1 (6 bases). Germline CDR1 is SQVTM and CDR2 is ANQGSEA. The CDR3 has 13 amino acids. Trimming pared 6 bases from V and 8 bases from J, leaving 17 bases between. The CDR3 sequence: CSVEKDSIHEQFF. The CDR3 nucleotides are TGCAGCGTGGAAAAGGACAGTATCCATGAGCAGTTCTTC.

The genes are TRBV29-1 and TRBJ1-2; tentatively, D is TRBD1 (6 bases). Trimming took off 6 bases at V and 2 bases at J, with 13 bases between the two ends. The CDR3 totals 13 residues. Per germline, CDR1 SQVTM and CDR2 ANQGSEA. For the CDR3, the DNA is TGCAGCGTCTCTGGACAGAACAACTATGGCTACACCTTC. Its protein product is CSVSGQNNYGYTF.

This clonotype was seen a handful of times. The CDR3 sequence: CSVAGRYGYTF. In DNA form, the CDR3 reads TGCAGCGTCGCAGGGCGCTATGGCTACACCTTC. The V and J genes are TRBV29-1 and TRBJ1-2; a weak D match, TRBD1 (5 bases). Deletions cut 6 bases from V and 4 bases from J, with 9 bases between. CDR3 length equals 11 residues. Per germline, CDR1 SQVTM and CDR2 ANQGSEA.

The chain uses TRBV24-1 and TRBJ2-2, with 7 bases aligning to TRBD2. The germline gives CDR1 KGHDR, CDR2 SFDVKD. CDR3 length: 15 amino acids. Trimming removed 3 bases from V and 5 bases from J; junction bases left unmatched: 5. The CDR3 DNA follows: TGTGCCACCAGTGATCCCTGGGGGGGAACCGGGGAGCTGTTTTTT. This codes for CATSDPWGGTGELFF.

This rearrangement joins TRBV20-1 to TRBJ1-2, with TRBD1 as a possible D gene (6 bases). CDR1 and CDR2 from the germline V gene are DFQATT and SNEGSKA (reference sequence). V was shortened by 2 bases and J by 4 bases, with 14 bases between the two germline ends. The CDR3 runs 14 residues. The DNA of the CDR3 is TGCAGTGCTAGACTACAGGGATCTGGCTATGGCTACACCTTC. Residues: CSARLQGSGYGYTF.

The rearrangement joins TRBV29-1 to TRBJ2-3; D unclear. The CDR3 has 10 residues. The ends were cut back, 5 bases at V and 4 bases at J, with 4 bases in the middle. CDR1 is SQVTM, CDR2 ANQGSEA, per germline. CDR3 amino acids: CSVLSDTQYF. The CDR3 DNA follows: TGCAGCGTTTTGTCAGATACGCAGTATTTT.

The table lists this clonotype with a few counts. V is TRBV29-1 and J is TRBJ1-2, with unresolved D. The germline V gene encodes CDR1 SQVTM and CDR2 ANQGSEA. The CDR3 is 12 residues long. V lost 1 base and J lost 1, with 4 bases in between. The CDR3 region is CSVEVGNYGYTF. CDR3 bases: TGCAGCGTTGAAGTCGGTAACTATGGCTACACCTTC.

V usage is TRBV18 and J usage is TRBJ1-1, with a possible D match to TRBD1 (6 bases). V lost 2 bases, J lost 3 bases, and 10 bases lay in between. Germline V gives CDR1 KGHSH, CDR2 LQKENI. There are 14 residues in the CDR3. The DNA of the CDR3 is TGTGCCAGCTCACCAGCGGGGGCGGACACTGAAGCTTTCTTT. Its translation is CASSPAGADTEAFF.

This chain connects TRBV11-3 to TRBJ2-5, with D possibly matching TRBD2 (5 bases). Between the trimmed V and J ends, which lost 1 base and 5 bases, there was a span of 14 bases. The CDR3 spans 15 residues. Germline-derived CDR1 and CDR2 are SGHNT and YENEEA. The CDR3 DNA is TGTGCCAGCAGCTTAGGTGTCTCCCCGGGGGAGACCCAGTACTTC. Translation gives CASSLGVSPGETQYF.

The chain has TRBV2 and TRBJ2-7, with unresolved D. This CDR3 has 14 amino acids. Trimming pared 3 bases from V and 1 base from J, leaving 10 bases between. Germline CDR1 reads SNHLY; CDR2 reads FYNNEI. CDR3: CASSDGQMSYEQYF. The CDR3 DNA sequence: TGTGCCAGCAGTGATGGGCAGATGTCCTACGAGCAGTACTTC.

This sequence joins TRBV6-5 and TRBJ2-1; D remains ambiguous. The germline CDR1 and CDR2 sequences are MNHEY and SVGAGI. The V and J ends lost 2 bases and 6 bases respectively, with 2 bases between them. The CDR3 consists of 11 residues. In DNA, the CDR3 is TGTGCCAGCAGTTACCTCAATGAGCAGTTCTTC. This translates into CASSYLNEQFF.

The chain joins TRBV3-1 to TRBJ1-2, with D hard to call. V was shortened by 5 bases and J by 8 bases, with 12 bases between the two germline ends. This CDR3 region has 12 residues. Per germline, CDR1 LGHDT and CDR2 YNNKEL (reference sequence). The CDR3 sequence is CASSMPDWGYTF. CDR3 sequence (DNA): TGTGCCAGCAGCATGCCGGACTGGGGCTACACCTTC.

The chain couples TRBV7-6 to TRBJ2-7, with 7 bases matching TRBD1. J lost 0 bases, V lost 3 bases, and 2 bases had no gene match. Germline V gene sequence: CDR1 SGHVS, CDR2 FNYEAQ. This CDR3 has 14 amino acids. As DNA, the CDR3 is TGTGCCAGCAGCTTGGACAGGAGCTCCTACGAGCAGTACTTC. Protein: CASSLDRSSYEQYF.

The CDR3 spells CSVEGAGGIYEQYF. CDR3 nucleotides: TGCAGCGTTGAAGGGGCGGGAGGTATCTACGAGCAGTACTTC. This sequence joins TRBV29-1 and TRBJ2-7; 8 bases fit TRBD2. J lost 3 bases, V lost 1 base, and 5 bases had no gene match. CDR1 is SQVTM, CDR2 ANQGSEA, per germline. The CDR3 is 14 residues long.

This clonotype has a single count. J is TRBJ1-2 and V is TRBV18; perhaps TRBD1 as D (5 bases). With 1 base removed from V and 1 base from J, the gap between germline ends came to 13 bases. Germline values: CDR1 KGHSH, CDR2 LQKENI. The CDR3 covers 16 residues. The CDR3 nucleotides are TGTGCCAGCTCACCACTCGGGCAGGGAAATAACTATGGCTACACCTTC. Its translation: CASSPLGQGNNYGYTF.

The rearrangement uses TRBV10-1 and TRBJ2-3; a possible D gene is TRBD2 (5 bases). CDR3 length: 13 amino acids. Per the germline V gene, CDR1 is WNHNN and CDR2 is SYGVQD (reference sequence). The V gene lost 0 bases and the J gene lost 8 bases, with 9 bases spanning the gap. The CDR3 DNA follows: TGCGCCAGCAGTGAGTCGGGAGAGGGTACGCAGTATTTT. Translated, it gives CASSESGEGTQYF.

The chain is built from TRBV28 and TRBJ2-3, with 7 bases that match TRBD1. Trimming took 5 bases from V and 4 from J; bases not matched to a gene: 6. Germline assignment: CDR1 MDHEN and CDR2 SYDVKM. This CDR3 has 14 residues. The CDR3 nucleotides read TGTGCCAGCAGTCCCGCAGGGGGATCAGATACGCAGTATTTT. It translates to CASSPAGGSDTQYF.

This clonotype appeared a single time. The chain couples TRBV7-2 to TRBJ2-2; the D call may be TRBD1 or TRBD2 (6 bases each). Per germline, CDR1 SGHTA and CDR2 FQGNSA. This CDR3 contains 17 residues. The ends were cut back, 2 bases at V and 1 base at J, with 14 bases in the middle. CDR3 in amino acids: CASSLLGGRRNTGELFF. The CDR3 DNA is TGTGCCAGCAGCTTATTGGGGGGCAGGAGGAACACCGGGGAGCTGTTTTTT.

V is TRBV5-6 and J is TRBJ1-1; D is unresolved. Germline V gives CDR1 SGHDT, CDR2 YYEEEE. Trimming pared 0 bases from V and 7 bases from J, leaving 13 bases between. This CDR3 spans 14 amino acids. In DNA, the CDR3 is TGTGCCAGCAGCTTGGTAGACCGGCCGGATGAAGCTTTCTTT. Translating gives CASSLVDRPDEAFF.